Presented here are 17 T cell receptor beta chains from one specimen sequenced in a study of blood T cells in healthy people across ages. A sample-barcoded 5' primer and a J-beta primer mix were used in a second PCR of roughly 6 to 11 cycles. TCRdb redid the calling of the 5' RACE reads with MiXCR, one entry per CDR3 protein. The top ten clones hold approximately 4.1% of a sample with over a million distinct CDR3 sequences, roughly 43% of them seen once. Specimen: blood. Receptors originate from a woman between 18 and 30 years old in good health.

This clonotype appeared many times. The CDR3 DNA is TGTGCCAGCCGGGACAGGGTCAACTATGGCTACACCTTC. Protein sequence: CASRDRVNYGYTF. The V call is TRBV6-6, the J call TRBJ1-2, with 9 positions matching TRBD1. This CDR3 contains 13 residues. Germline V CDR1 and CDR2: MNHNY, SVGAGI (reference sequence). V lost 8 bases, J lost 2 bases, and 3 bases stayed unmatched.

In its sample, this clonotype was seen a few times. The CDR3 sequence is CASSLTTGFPDTQYF. CDR3 DNA: TGCGCCAGCAGCTTGACGACAGGTTTCCCAGATACGCAGTATTTT. This sequence joins TRBV5-1 and TRBJ2-3; D is possibly TRBD1 (6 bases). Trimming cost V 1 base and J 4 bases, with 13 bases left between them. This CDR3 is built from 15 residues. Germline lookup yields CDR1 SGHRS and CDR2 YFSETQ.

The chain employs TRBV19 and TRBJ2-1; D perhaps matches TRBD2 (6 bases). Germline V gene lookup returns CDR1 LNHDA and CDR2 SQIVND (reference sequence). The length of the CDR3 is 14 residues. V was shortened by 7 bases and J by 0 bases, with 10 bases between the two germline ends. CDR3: CASTYGSSYNEQFF. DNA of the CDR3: TGTGCCAGTACCTACGGGAGCTCCTACAATGAGCAGTTCTTC.

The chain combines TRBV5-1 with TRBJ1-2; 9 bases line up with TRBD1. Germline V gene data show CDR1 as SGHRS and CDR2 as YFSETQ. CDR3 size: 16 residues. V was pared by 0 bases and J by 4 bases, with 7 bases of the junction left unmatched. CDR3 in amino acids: CASSLGPGQGFYGYTF. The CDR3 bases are TGCGCCAGCAGCTTGGGTCCGGGACAGGGCTTCTATGGCTACACCTTC.

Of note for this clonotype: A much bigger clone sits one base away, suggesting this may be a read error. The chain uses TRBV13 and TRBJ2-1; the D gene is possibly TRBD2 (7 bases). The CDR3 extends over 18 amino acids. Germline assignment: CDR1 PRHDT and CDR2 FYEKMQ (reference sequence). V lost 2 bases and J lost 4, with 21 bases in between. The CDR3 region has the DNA TGTGCCAGCAGCTTAACGGGGGGCCGCGTTCTCTCATACAATGAGCAGTTCTTC. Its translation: CASSLTGGRVLSYNEQFF.

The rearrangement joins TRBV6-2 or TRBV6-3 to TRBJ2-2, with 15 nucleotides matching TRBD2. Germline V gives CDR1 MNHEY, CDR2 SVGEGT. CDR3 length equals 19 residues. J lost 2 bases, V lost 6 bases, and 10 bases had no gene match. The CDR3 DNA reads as TGTGCCAGCAGCTCGGGACTAGCGGGGGGCCGACTAAACACCGGGGAGCTGTTTTTT. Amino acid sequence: CASSSGLAGGRLNTGELFF.

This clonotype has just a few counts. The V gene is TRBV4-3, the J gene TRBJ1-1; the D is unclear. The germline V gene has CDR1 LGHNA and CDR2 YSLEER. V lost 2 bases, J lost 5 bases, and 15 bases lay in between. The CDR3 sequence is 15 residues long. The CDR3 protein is CASSQYREGGTEAFF. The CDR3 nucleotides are TGCGCCAGCAGCCAATATAGGGAGGGAGGGACTGAAGCTTTCTTT.

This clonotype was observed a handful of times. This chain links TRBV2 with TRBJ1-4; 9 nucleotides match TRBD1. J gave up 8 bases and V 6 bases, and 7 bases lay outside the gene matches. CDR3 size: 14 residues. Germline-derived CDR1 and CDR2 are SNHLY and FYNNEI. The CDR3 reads CASSAGTGKEKLFF. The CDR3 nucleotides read TGTGCCAGCAGCGCCGGGACAGGGAAGGAAAAACTGTTTTTT.

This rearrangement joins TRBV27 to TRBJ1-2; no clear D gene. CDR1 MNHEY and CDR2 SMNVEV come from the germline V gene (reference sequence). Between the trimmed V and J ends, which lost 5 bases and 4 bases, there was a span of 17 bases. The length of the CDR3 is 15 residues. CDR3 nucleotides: TGTGCCAGCAGTCCTGGACCGTTAATAGGCTATGGCTACACCTTC. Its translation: CASSPGPLIGYGYTF.

CDR3 region: CASRGRNTGELFF. For the CDR3, the DNA is TGTGCCAGCAGAGGTCGGAACACCGGGGAGCTGTTTTTT. V and J are TRBV27 and TRBJ2-2; D gene unclear. The length of the CDR3 is 13 residues. CDR1 is MNHEY and CDR2 is SMNVEV in the germline V gene (reference sequence). V lost 6 bases to trimming and J lost 1 base, with 6 bases between them.

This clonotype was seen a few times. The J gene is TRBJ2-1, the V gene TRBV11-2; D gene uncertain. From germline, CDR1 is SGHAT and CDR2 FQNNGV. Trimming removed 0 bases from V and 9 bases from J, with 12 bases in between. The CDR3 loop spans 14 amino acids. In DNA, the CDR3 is TGTGCCAGCAGCTTAGATAGGGCTAGACCTGAGCAGTTCTTC. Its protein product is CASSLDRARPEQFF.

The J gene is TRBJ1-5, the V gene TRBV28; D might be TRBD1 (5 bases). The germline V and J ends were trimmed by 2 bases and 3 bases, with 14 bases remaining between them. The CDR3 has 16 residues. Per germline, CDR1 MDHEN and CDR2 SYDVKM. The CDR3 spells CASSLRGGVVNQPQHF. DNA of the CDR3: TGTGCCAGCAGTTTACGGGGAGGGGTGGTCAATCAGCCCCAGCATTTT.

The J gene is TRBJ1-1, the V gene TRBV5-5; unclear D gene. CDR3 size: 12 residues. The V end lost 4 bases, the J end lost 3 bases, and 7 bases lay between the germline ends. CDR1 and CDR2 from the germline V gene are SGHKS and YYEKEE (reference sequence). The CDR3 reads CASSGDYTEAFF. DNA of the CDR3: TGTGCCAGCAGCGGGGATTACACTGAAGCTTTCTTT.

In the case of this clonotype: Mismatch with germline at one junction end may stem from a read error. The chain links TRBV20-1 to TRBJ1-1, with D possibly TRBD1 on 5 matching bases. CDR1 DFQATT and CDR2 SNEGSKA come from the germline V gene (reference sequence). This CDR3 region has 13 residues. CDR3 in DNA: TGCAGTGCTAGCCCGTGGGGGAACGCTGAAGCTTTCTTT. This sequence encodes CSASPWGNAEAFF.

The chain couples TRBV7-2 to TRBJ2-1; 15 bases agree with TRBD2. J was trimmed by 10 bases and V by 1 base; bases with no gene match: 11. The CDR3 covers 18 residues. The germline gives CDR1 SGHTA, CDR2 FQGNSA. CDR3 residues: CASSLVAGLAGGLGEQFF. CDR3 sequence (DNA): TGTGCCAGCAGCTTAGTTGCTGGACTAGCGGGGGGGCTTGGCGAGCAGTTCTTC. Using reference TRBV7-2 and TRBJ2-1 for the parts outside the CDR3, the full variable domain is GAGVSQSPSNKVTEKGKDVELRCDPISGHTALYWYRQSLGQGLEFLIYFQGNSAPDKSGLPSDRFSAERTGGSVSTLTIQRTQQEDSAVYLCASSLVAGLAGGLGEQFFGPGTRLTVL.

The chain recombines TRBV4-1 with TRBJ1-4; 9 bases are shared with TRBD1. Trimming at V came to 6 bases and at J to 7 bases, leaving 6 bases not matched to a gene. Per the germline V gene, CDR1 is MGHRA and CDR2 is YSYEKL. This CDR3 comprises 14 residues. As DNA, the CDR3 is TGCGCCAGCAGGGTGGGACAGGGATTTGAAAAACTGTTTTTT. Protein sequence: CASRVGQGFEKLFF.

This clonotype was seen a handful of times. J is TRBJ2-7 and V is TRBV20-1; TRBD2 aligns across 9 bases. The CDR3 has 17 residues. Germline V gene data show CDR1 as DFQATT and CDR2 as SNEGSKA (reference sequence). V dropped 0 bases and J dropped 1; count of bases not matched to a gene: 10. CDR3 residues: CSARDGGLAGPSYEQYF. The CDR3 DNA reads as TGCAGTGCTAGAGATGGGGGTCTAGCGGGACCTTCCTACGAGCAGTACTTC.